The 18 T cell receptor beta chains given below trace back to one sample, sequenced in a study of early T cells in non-severe SARS-CoV-2 infection. TCRdb used MiXCR to reprocess the 5' RACE reads, holding one entry per CDR3 protein. This sample has roughly 66,000 distinct CDR3 sequences, with approximately 9% found just once. The specimen sequenced was whole blood. These receptors were collected from an adult who was a healthcare worker with PCR-confirmed SARS-CoV-2 infection or an uninfected control (not recorded which).

The sample holds many counts of this clonotype. The V gene is TRBV3-1, the J gene TRBJ2-5; no reliable D call. Per germline, CDR1 LGHDT and CDR2 YNNKEL (reference sequence). Trimming took off 2 bases at V and 5 bases at J, with 9 bases between the two ends. The CDR3 consists of 13 residues. DNA of the CDR3: TGTGCCAGCAGCCAAAGTCAATATGAGACCCAGTACTTC. Translating gives CASSQSQYETQYF.

For the CDR3, the DNA is TGTGCCAGCAGCCCTGTCGGGACCACTACGAACGAGCAGTACTTC. Translation: CASSPVGTTTNEQYF. This chain links TRBV5-6 with TRBJ2-7; D is perhaps TRBD1 or TRBD2 (5 bases each). Trimming pared 4 bases from V and 5 bases from J, leaving 19 bases between. The germline gives CDR1 SGHDT, CDR2 YYEEEE. This CDR3 spans 15 amino acids.

The table lists this clonotype with a few counts. The chain is built from TRBV7-2 and TRBJ2-3, with D possibly TRBD2 on 5 matching bases. The CDR3 extends over 15 amino acids. Germline assignment: CDR1 SGHTA and CDR2 FQGNSA. V was trimmed by 5 bases and J by 4 bases, leaving 16 bases between them. The CDR3 DNA reads as TGTGCCAGCAGCAAAGGAGCGCTAGCCTCAGATACGCAGTATTTT. Its protein is CASSKGALASDTQYF.

A few counts support this clonotype. V and J are TRBV6-2 or TRBV6-3 and TRBJ2-3, with 10 bases aligning to TRBD1. The CDR3 has 16 amino acids. Germline V lookup: CDR1 MNHEY, CDR2 SVGEGT. V shed 2 bases, J shed 4 bases, and the junction held 6 bases outside the gene matches. The CDR3 is CASSYGGTGVADTQYF. CDR3 bases: TGTGCCAGCAGTTACGGTGGGACAGGGGTGGCAGATACGCAGTATTTT.

The gene calls are TRBV2 and TRBJ2-5, with TRBD2 identical over 10 bases. V dropped 6 bases and J dropped 9; count of bases not matched to a gene: 4. Germline CDR1 is SNHLY and CDR2 is FYNNEI. The CDR3 covers 12 residues. CDR3 protein: CASSPSGSAQYF. CDR3 in DNA: TGTGCCAGCAGCCCTAGCGGGAGTGCCCAGTACTTC.

This clonotype was detected only a few times. The CDR3 DNA reads as TGTGCCAGCATGGGGGCGACAGGTCTCAAAAACATTCAGTACTTC. It translates to CASMGATGLKNIQYF. The V and J genes are TRBV28 and TRBJ2-4; D is possibly TRBD1 (6 bases). The length of the CDR3 is 15 residues. CDR1 and CDR2 from the germline V gene are MDHEN and SYDVKM. Trimming shortened V by 7 bases and J by 3 bases, and 16 bases separated the two germline ends.

This clonotype was detected ten times or more. The DNA of the CDR3 is TGTGCCAGCTCACCACTGGGTCAGGGGCCGAACAATGAGCAGTTCTTC. Translating gives CASSPLGQGPNNEQFF. V and J are TRBV18 and TRBJ2-1; D might be TRBD1 (6 bases). The germline V and J ends were trimmed by 1 base and 5 bases, with 15 bases remaining between them. Germline V gene sequence: CDR1 KGHSH, CDR2 LQKENI. The CDR3 contains 16 residues.

This chain links TRBV5-1 with TRBJ2-6, with 12 bases that match TRBD2. Germline V gene sequence: CDR1 SGHRS, CDR2 YFSETQ. The CDR3 sequence is 19 residues long. Unmatched junction bases numbered 6, after V lost 0 bases and J lost 2 bases. In DNA form, the CDR3 reads TGCGCCAGCAGCTTGGAGGGTAGGACTAGCGGGACTGGGGCCAACGTCCTGACTTTC. This gives the protein CASSLEGRTSGTGANVLTF.

This clonotype occurred a few times. The chain couples TRBV10-3 to TRBJ2-7; a possible D gene is TRBD2 (6 bases). Germline-derived CDR1 and CDR2 are ENHRY and SYGVKD. The CDR3 spans 12 residues. V lost 2 bases to trimming and J lost 7 bases, with 9 bases between them. The CDR3 protein is CAISERGEEQYF. The CDR3 DNA is TGTGCCATCAGTGAGCGCGGGGAAGAGCAGTACTTC.

This clonotype came up a few times. The chain couples TRBV24-1 to TRBJ2-1; maybe TRBD1 (6 bases). CDR1 KGHDR and CDR2 SFDVKD come from the germline V gene. This CDR3 comprises 16 residues. Trimming stripped 7 bases from V and 0 bases from J, with 15 bases between. CDR3 in DNA: TGTGCCACCAGCCTCGGGACATTTAGCTCCTACAATGAGCAGTTCTTC. It yields the protein CATSLGTFSSYNEQFF.

The chain recombines TRBV7-9 with TRBJ1-1, with D unclear. The length of the CDR3 is 12 residues. Germline V gene data show CDR1 as SEHNR and CDR2 as FQNEAQ (reference sequence). The germline V and J ends were trimmed by 3 bases and 1 base, with 3 bases remaining between them. The CDR3 loop is CASSLENTEAFF. DNA for the CDR3: TGTGCCAGCAGCTTGGAGAACACTGAAGCTTTCTTT. The full variable domain, its missing parts supplied by reference TRBV7-9 and TRBJ1-1, is DTGVSQNPRHKITKRGQNVTFRCDPISEHNRLYWYRQTLGQGPEFLTYFQNEAQLEKSRLLSDRFSAERPKGSFSTLEIQRTEQGDSAMYLCASSLENTEAFFGQGTRLTVV.

The sample holds many counts of this clonotype. V usage is TRBV30 and J usage is TRBJ1-5; TRBD1 agrees at 9 bases. Losses at the gene ends were 2 bases for V and 2 bases for J; bases not matched to a gene: 10. Germline CDR1 reads GTSNPN; CDR2 reads SVGIG (reference sequence). The CDR3 sequence is 17 residues long. This CDR3 reads CAWSTGQGLEGNQPQHF. The CDR3 coding sequence is TGTGCCTGGAGTACGGGACAGGGCTTGGAAGGCAATCAGCCCCAGCATTTT.

This clonotype was seen more than once but under ten times. The rearrangement joins TRBV20-1 to TRBJ2-6; maybe TRBD2 (6 bases). Trimming stripped 1 base from V and 0 bases from J, with 10 bases between. Germline CDR1 and CDR2: DFQATT and SNEGSKA (reference sequence). This CDR3 comprises 16 residues. The CDR3, as DNA: TGCAGTGCTAGAGGCAGCGGGCTCTCTGGGGCCAACGTCCTGACTTTC. Translating gives CSARGSGLSGANVLTF.

Here the CDR3 DNA reads TGTGCCACCAGCAGAGAGGCCCTTGATACGCAGTATTTT. Residues: CATSREALDTQYF. The chain joins TRBV15 to TRBJ2-3; D not certain. Germline-derived CDR1 and CDR2 are LNHNV and YYDKDF (reference sequence). The CDR3 runs 13 residues. Trimming removed 0 bases at V and 6 bases at J, with 7 bases between.

CDR3 nucleotide sequence: TGTGCCACCAGTGATTTTCGGCAGGGACGAGAGACCCAGTACTTC. Protein sequence: CATSDFRQGRETQYF. The rearrangement joins TRBV24-1 to TRBJ2-5; the D call may be TRBD1 or TRBD2 (5 bases each). CDR3 length equals 15 residues. V dropped 1 base and J dropped 4 bases, with 12 bases sitting between them. CDR1 is KGHDR and CDR2 is SFDVKD in the germline V gene.

At least ten counts were recorded for this clonotype. The rearrangement joins TRBV11-2 to TRBJ2-1; TRBD2 matches at 8 bases. CDR3 length: 15 residues. Unmatched junction bases numbered 6, after V lost 3 bases and J lost 5 bases. Germline V gene data show CDR1 as SGHAT and CDR2 as FQNNGV. CDR3 nucleotides: TGTGCCAGCAGCTTCACGGGAGGGCCGAACAATGAGCAGTTCTTC. Amino acids: CASSFTGGPNNEQFF.

This chain joins TRBV29-1 and TRBJ2-1, with 11 bases matching TRBD2. V lost 4 bases, J lost 1 base, and 9 bases stayed unmatched. Germline V gene sequence: CDR1 SQVTM, CDR2 ANQGSEA. The CDR3 consists of 17 residues. This chain's CDR3 is CSVVMPSGRKSYNEQFF. The CDR3 DNA reads as TGCAGCGTTGTAATGCCTAGCGGGAGGAAGTCCTACAATGAGCAGTTCTTC.

This clonotype was detected only a few times. The junction and the germline gene differ at one end; a read error may be behind it. The chain links TRBV13 to TRBJ1-2; D gene ambiguous. The length of the CDR3 is 16 residues. Germline assignment: CDR1 PRHDT and CDR2 FYEKMQ (reference sequence). CDR3 region: CASSLGRPLFPYGYTF. The CDR3 DNA is TGTGCCAGCAGCCTAGGGAGGCCCCTCTTCCCCTATGGCTACACCTTC.